One and the same sample provided the 28 T cell receptor beta chains below, sequenced in a study of T cell repertoires in cytomegalovirus infection. MiXCR was run by TCRdb on the reads, yielding one entry per CDR3 protein. Among about 130,000 distinct CDR3 sequences listed, 8% to 9% were seen once. Input material: PBMCs. These receptors originate from a human donor in good health (CMV status not recorded). Some clones in this sample may be carry-over from other donors' samples.

The V call is TRBV20-1, the J call TRBJ1-1, with 8 positions matching TRBD1. V was clipped by 3 bases and J by 3 bases; unmatched bases: 9. This CDR3 has 15 amino acids. CDR1 is DFQATT, CDR2 SNEGSKA, per germline (reference sequence). The CDR3: CSASGDRGGDTEAFF. The CDR3 region has the DNA TGCAGTGCTAGTGGAGACAGGGGAGGGGACACTGAAGCTTTCTTT.

This clonotype has a count of ten or more. The rearrangement uses TRBV28 and TRBJ2-1; TRBD2 matches 8 bases. Germline V CDR1 and CDR2: MDHEN, SYDVKM. V was pared by 6 bases and J by 2 bases, with 6 bases of the junction left unmatched. The CDR3 is made up of 15 amino acids. In DNA, the CDR3 is TGTGCCAGCAGGGTTGATAGCGGGGCCTACAATGAGCAGTTCTTC. Amino acids: CASRVDSGAYNEQFF. The whole variable domain, remainder taken from reference TRBV28 and TRBJ2-1, is DVKVTQSSRYLVKRTGEKVFLECVQDMDHENMFWYRQDPGLGLRLIYFSYDVKMKEKGDIPEGYSVSREKKERFSLILESASTNQTSMYLCASRVDSGAYNEQFFGPGTRLTVL.

This clonotype has ten or more counts. V is TRBV29-1 and J is TRBJ2-3, with D unclear. The CDR3 runs to 15 residues. Trimming removed 1 base at V and 2 bases at J, with 13 bases between. CDR1 and CDR2 from the germline V gene are SQVTM and ANQGSEA. The CDR3 nucleotides are TGCAGCGTTGAAGCATTAACTACCGACACAGATACGCAGTATTTT. Translation: CSVEALTTDTDTQYF.

This clonotype was detected a few times. The chain combines TRBV5-5 with TRBJ2-3, with TRBD2 matching 8 bases. The CDR3 spans 15 residues. Trimming at V came to 4 bases and at J to 5 bases, leaving 9 bases not matched to a gene. CDR1 is SGHKS and CDR2 is YYEKEE in the germline V gene (reference sequence). The CDR3 region is CASSLLSGGIDTQYF. In nucleotides, the CDR3 is TGTGCCAGCAGCCTACTAAGCGGGGGAATAGATACGCAGTATTTT.

This clonotype was seen repeatedly, ten times or more. This chain uses TRBV7-8 with TRBJ1-5; weak D call: TRBD1 (5 bases). The CDR3 contains 14 residues. Germline-derived CDR1 and CDR2 are SGHVS and FQNEAQ. With 3 bases removed from V and 7 bases from J, the gap between germline ends came to 13 bases. The CDR3 region has the DNA TGTGCCAGCAGCTTGAGTGAGGGGCACCAGCCCCAGCATTTT. Translating gives CASSLSEGHQPQHF.

This clonotype came up many times. V is TRBV7-2 and J is TRBJ2-3; D is tentatively TRBD1 or TRBD2 (5 bases each). From germline, CDR1 is SGHTA and CDR2 FQGNSA. Trimming removed 3 bases from V and 6 bases from J, with 13 bases in between. The CDR3 is 14 amino acids. The CDR3 loop reads CASSFGLGEDTQYF. The CDR3 DNA reads TGTGCCAGCAGCTTTGGTCTGGGGGAGGATACGCAGTATTTT.

In its sample, this clonotype was seen many times. This rearrangement joins TRBV28 to TRBJ2-7, with 9 bases that match TRBD1. The CDR3 loop spans 16 amino acids. Trimming at V came to 7 bases and at J to 0 bases, leaving 10 bases not matched to a gene. The germline gives CDR1 MDHEN, CDR2 SYDVKM. The CDR3 DNA reads as TGTGCCAGCAAAGTCCACAGGGGGCAGAGCTCCTACGAGCAGTACTTC. Translation: CASKVHRGQSSYEQYF.

This clonotype occurred many times. The rearrangement uses TRBV7-2 and TRBJ2-3; 9 bases align to TRBD2. CDR1 is SGHTA, CDR2 FQGNSA, per germline. The junction had 7 bases not matched to a gene; V was cut back by 5 bases and J by 4 bases. This CDR3 contains 15 residues. Written as DNA, the CDR3 is TGTGCCAGCAGCGCCCTGGGCGGGGGGGCAGATACGCAGTATTTT. Translating gives CASSALGGGADTQYF.

This clonotype has ten or more counts. The J gene is TRBJ1-1, the V gene TRBV2; TRBD1 matches 7 bases. The CDR3 runs 13 residues. V dropped 7 bases and J dropped 4; count of bases not matched to a gene: 6. Germline loops: CDR1 SNHLY, CDR2 FYNNEI. In DNA form, the CDR3 reads TGTGCCAGCACCCGAACAGGGGCCACTGAAGCTTTCTTT. As protein: CASTRTGATEAFF.

This clonotype occurred a few times. This chain uses TRBV14 with TRBJ2-7, with D uncertain. With 1 base removed from V and 2 bases from J, the gap between germline ends came to 6 bases. Germline V gives CDR1 SGHDN, CDR2 FVKESK. The CDR3 loop spans 13 amino acids. In DNA, the CDR3 is TGTGCCAGCAGCCAAGGGCTCCCCTACGAGCAGTACTTC. Protein: CASSQGLPYEQYF.

The sample holds many counts of this clonotype. The chain couples TRBV5-5 to TRBJ2-3, with TRBD1 matching over 8 bases. CDR3 length: 18 residues. With V trimmed by 1 base and J by 2 bases, 12 bases remained unmatched. Germline V lookup: CDR1 SGHKS, CDR2 YYEKEE (reference sequence). CDR3 loop: CASSLTDRGGGHTDTQYF. The CDR3 DNA reads TGTGCCAGCAGCTTGACCGACAGGGGTGGGGGCCACACAGATACGCAGTATTTT.

This chain connects TRBV3-1 to TRBJ2-1, with 8 bases lining up with TRBD2. Germline CDR1 LGHDT, CDR2 YNNKEL (reference sequence). The J segment lost 10 bases and the V segment lost 2 bases, leaving 7 bases of the junction unmatched. The CDR3 sequence is 14 residues long. For the CDR3, the DNA is TGTGCCAGCAGCCAAAGCGGGGGATATGGAGAGCAGTTCTTC. It specifies CASSQSGGYGEQFF.

This clonotype was counted at least ten times. The chain links TRBV7-9 to TRBJ1-4, with D tentatively TRBD1 (5 bases). Germline V gives CDR1 SEHNR, CDR2 FQNEAQ (reference sequence). This CDR3 has 15 amino acids. V gave up 1 base and J gave up 0 bases, with 6 bases separating them. DNA of the CDR3: TGTGCCAGCAGCTTAGGGGACTCAACTAATGAAAAACTGTTTTTT. Translating it yields CASSLGDSTNEKLFF.

This clonotype was picked up many times. This rearrangement joins TRBV12-3 or TRBV12-4 to TRBJ2-7; weak D call: TRBD1 (5 bases). The V end lost 5 bases, the J end lost 3 bases, and 14 bases lay between the germline ends. The CDR3 runs to 14 residues. CDR3 in amino acids: CASSPDTAGYEQYF. The CDR3 DNA reads TGTGCCAGCAGTCCGGACACCGCAGGCTACGAGCAGTACTTC.

This clonotype was recorded many times. The gene calls are TRBV7-4 and TRBJ1-1; maybe TRBD1 (5 bases). CDR1 SGHVT and CDR2 SQSDAQ come from the germline V gene. The CDR3 has 13 amino acids. Trimming left V 5 bases short and J 5 bases short, with 12 bases between. The CDR3 is CASSPAWGTEAFF. In DNA form, the CDR3 reads TGTGCCAGCAGCCCTGCCTGGGGGACTGAAGCTTTCTTT.

At least ten counts were recorded for this clonotype. CDR3 region: CASSLGDRGYGYTF. The DNA of the CDR3 is TGTGCCAGCAGCTTAGGGGACAGGGGCTATGGCTACACCTTC. This chain uses TRBV7-2 with TRBJ1-2; 10 bases line up with TRBD1. The trim removed 1 base at V and 4 bases at J, leaving 0 bases unmatched. CDR3 length equals 14 residues. Germline loops: CDR1 SGHTA, CDR2 FQGNSA.

This clonotype was observed a few times. This chain joins TRBV5-1 and TRBJ2-1, with D possibly matching TRBD2 (5 bases). Looked up from germline, CDR1 is SGHRS and CDR2 is YFSETQ. CDR3 length: 14 amino acids. Trimming stripped 0 bases from V and 7 bases from J, with 11 bases between. The CDR3 sequence is CASSLDPGSNEQFF. In DNA, the CDR3 is TGCGCCAGCAGCTTGGATCCGGGATCGAATGAGCAGTTCTTC.

The chain has TRBV28 and TRBJ2-3; 8 bases align to TRBD1. The V gene's germline CDR1 is MDHEN and CDR2 SYDVKM. The J segment lost 4 bases and the V segment lost 2 bases, leaving 5 bases of the junction unmatched. The length of the CDR3 is 15 residues. DNA of the CDR3: TGTGCCAGCAGTTTAAGGGCAGGGGGCCCAGATACGCAGTATTTT. It yields the protein CASSLRAGGPDTQYF. Full variable domain (outside the CDR3, taken from reference TRBV28 and TRBJ2-3): DVKVTQSSRYLVKRTGEKVFLECVQDMDHENMFWYRQDPGLGLRLIYFSYDVKMKEKGDIPEGYSVSREKKERFSLILESASTNQTSMYLCASSLRAGGPDTQYFGPGTRLTVL.

This clonotype occurred many times. The genes are TRBV2 and TRBJ1-1; D unresolved. CDR3 length: 14 residues. Germline V CDR1 and CDR2: SNHLY, FYNNEI. Trimming pared 4 bases from V and 2 bases from J, leaving 11 bases between. For the CDR3, the DNA is TGTGCCAGCAGTGTCCAGGAGATCAACACTGAAGCTTTCTTT. Protein: CASSVQEINTEAFF.

The chain carries TRBV14 and TRBJ2-5, with 7 positions matching TRBD2. The J segment lost 2 bases and the V segment lost 4 bases, leaving 10 bases of the junction unmatched. The CDR3 runs 16 residues. CDR1 and CDR2 from the germline V gene are SGHDN and FVKESK. CDR3 region: CASSPGIAGLQETQYF. The CDR3 nucleotides are TGTGCCAGCAGCCCGGGAATAGCGGGCCTTCAAGAGACCCAGTACTTC.

This clonotype was counted many times. The CDR3: CASSQTRDGYTF. The CDR3 region has the DNA TGTGCCAGCAGCCAGACGAGGGATGGCTACACCTTC. The chain uses TRBV5-6 and TRBJ1-2; D is unclear. The CDR3 length is 12 residues. Trimming left V 4 bases short and J 6 bases short, with 10 bases between. Germline V gives CDR1 SGHDT, CDR2 YYEEEE. The full variable domain, in which reference TRBV5-6 and TRBJ1-2 provide the parts outside the CDR3, is DAGVTQSPTHLIKTRGQQVTLRCSPKSGHDTVSWYQQALGQGPQFIFQYYEEEERQRGNFPDRFSGHQFPNYSSELNVNALLLGDSALYLCASSQTRDGYTFGSGTRLTVV.

This clonotype has ten or more counts. The V gene is TRBV19, the J gene TRBJ1-1, with D possibly being TRBD1 (5 bases). The CDR3 sequence is 15 residues long. Per the germline V gene, CDR1 is LNHDA and CDR2 is SQIVND (reference sequence). Trimming shortened V by 7 bases and J by 5 bases, and 20 bases separated the two germline ends. The CDR3 here is CASIANRQPATEAFF. In DNA, the CDR3 is TGTGCCAGTATCGCCAATCGACAGCCCGCGACTGAAGCTTTCTTT.

This clonotype was seen many times. The J gene is TRBJ1-5, the V gene TRBV7-9; the D is unclear. CDR1 is SEHNR and CDR2 is FQNEAQ in the germline V gene (reference sequence). V was shortened by 4 bases and J by 7 bases, with 8 bases between the two germline ends. CDR3 size: 12 residues. The CDR3, as DNA: TGTGCCAGCAGCTCGGAAGTCCAGCCCCAGCATTTT. It yields the protein CASSSEVQPQHF.

This chain links TRBV2 with TRBJ1-1; D may be TRBD1 (5 bases). The V end was cut by 2 bases, the J end by 4 bases, with 14 bases between. Looked up from germline, CDR1 is SNHLY and CDR2 is FYNNEI. This CDR3 has 15 amino acids. The CDR3 region has the DNA TGTGCCAGCAGTGAATGGAGGGGAGGTAGCACTGAAGCTTTCTTT. Protein sequence: CASSEWRGGSTEAFF.

This clonotype was seen ten or more times. The CDR3 here is CASSFEGAKNTEAFF. DNA of the CDR3: TGTGCCAGCAGCTTTGAGGGGGCTAAGAACACTGAAGCTTTCTTT. The chain carries TRBV5-5 and TRBJ1-1, with 7 bases identical to TRBD1. J lost 1 base, V lost 2 bases, and 5 bases had no gene match. This CDR3 region has 15 residues. CDR1 and CDR2 from the germline V gene are SGHKS and YYEKEE (reference sequence).

This clonotype occurred many times. V is TRBV7-9 and J is TRBJ2-2; unclear D gene. Germline V gives CDR1 SEHNR, CDR2 FQNEAQ (reference sequence). Between the trimmed V and J ends, which lost 0 bases and 2 bases, there was a span of 7 bases. CDR3 length equals 15 residues. The CDR3 DNA reads TGTGCCAGCAGCTTAGCCAAGGGAAACACCGGGGAGCTGTTTTTT. Its translation is CASSLAKGNTGELFF.

This clonotype occurred a few times. This chain joins TRBV20-1 and TRBJ1-1; no reliable D call. The CDR3 runs 13 residues. V lost 0 bases and J lost 2, with 7 bases in between. Germline V gene lookup returns CDR1 DFQATT and CDR2 SNEGSKA (reference sequence). CDR3 nucleotides: TGCAGTGCTAGAGATTATAAAAACACTGAAGCTTTCTTT. This gives the protein CSARDYKNTEAFF.

Ten or more counts support this clonotype. This chain links TRBV28 with TRBJ1-5, with D unclear. The germline V and J ends were trimmed by 4 bases and 1 base, with 17 bases remaining between them. Germline CDR1 MDHEN, CDR2 SYDVKM. The CDR3 length is 17 residues. CDR3 region: CASSSPPEAKSNQPQHF. The CDR3 nucleotides are TGTGCCAGCAGTTCTCCTCCGGAGGCGAAGAGCAATCAGCCCCAGCATTTT.